This T cell receptor (beta chain) was retrieved from a study of T cells after yellow fever vaccination. Study-level findings and limits: Contamination of FACS-sorted repertoires by abundant clonotypes from the bulk population could occur.

This clonotype appeared a few times. Its antigen is not identified. Per the germline V gene, CDR1 is SGHAT and CDR2 is FQNNGV. The CDR3 covers 12 residues. With 5 bases removed from V and 11 bases from J, the gap between germline ends came to 15 bases. MiXCR, applied by TCRdb to the 5' RACE reads, yields one record per CDR3 protein. The top ten hold about 17% of the sample, which has fewer than 450,000 distinct CDR3 sequences, about 9.9% seen once. This specimen was PBMCs, taken on the day of the first yellow fever vaccination. This receptor was identified in a man between 18 and 29 years old who received the YFV17D yellow fever vaccine. The chain employs TRBV11-2 and TRBJ1-1; D remains ambiguous. This chain's CDR3 is CASSVLGKVAFF. The CDR3 DNA is TGTGCCAGCAGCGTACTAGGGAAGGTCGCTTTCTTT.